The present entry profiles one T cell receptor beta chain with its context. The data were obtained in a study of blood T cell repertoires in COVID-19. Overall study context: Nucleic acid was either cDNA or gDNA, and it came from T cells, B-cell-depleted T cells, or PBMCs.

Generated by immunoSEQ multiplex PCR, the TCRdb table keeps only in-frame clones and is missing some. Found here are about 250,000 clones, just over 85% of them singletons; the top ten hold around 1.7%. Trimming stripped 0 bases from V and 4 bases from J, with 15 bases between. The CDR3 length is 15 residues. The germline V gene encodes CDR1 GTSNPN and CDR2 SVGIG (reference sequence). Input material: PBMCs or T cells enriched from blood (not recorded which). This receptor was identified in a man aged 40-49 years who had recovered from COVID-19. The chain has TRBV30 and TRBJ1-1; weak D call: TRBD1 (6 bases). CDR3 sequence reads: CAWSVLGGGGTEAFF. The CDR3 region has the DNA TGTGCCTGGAGTGTACTTGGGGGCGGCGGCACTGAAGCTTTCTTT. The full variable domain, with the rest looked up from reference TRBV30 and TRBJ1-1, is SQTIHQWPATLVQPVGSPLSLECTVEGTSNPNLYWYRQAAGRGLQLLFYSVGIGQISSEVPQNLSASRPQDRQFILSSKKLLLSDSGFYLCAWSVLGGGGTEAFFGQGTRLTVV.